Each of the 30 T cell receptor beta chains below was sequenced from the same sample in a study of PD-1 blockade in classical Hodgkin lymphoma. Clones were read by immunoSEQ multiplex PCR, and TCRdb kept only the in-frame ones, dropping some. The data show approximately 35,000 clones, under 95% seen once. Time point: newly diagnosed, previously untreated cHL patient sample. Sequencing was done on a sample of peripheral blood mononuclear cells (PBMCs). These receptors were taken from a human donor with classical Hodgkin lymphoma.

The chain carries TRBV29-1 and TRBJ2-3; TRBD1 or TRBD2 may be the D gene (6 bases each). Germline V gives CDR1 SQVTM, CDR2 ANQGSEA. The CDR3 is made up of 13 amino acids. The germline V and J ends were trimmed by 3 bases and 5 bases, with 12 bases remaining between them. CDR3 DNA sequence: TGCAGCGTTGAGGTCGGGGGCGGAGATACGCAGTATTTT. Its protein product is CSVEVGGGDTQYF.

This chain joins TRBV18 and TRBJ1-6; D remains ambiguous. Germline V gene lookup returns CDR1 KGHSH and CDR2 LQKENI. V was cut by 3 bases and J by 0 bases, with 9 bases left in between. This CDR3 region has 16 residues. The CDR3 DNA reads TGTGCCAGCTCACCGATCGCCAGCTCCTATAATTCACCCCTCCACTTT. Protein product: CASSPIASSYNSPLHF.

This clone was seen a few times. The chain is built from TRBV29-1 and TRBJ2-1, with D tentatively TRBD2 (6 bases). V was pared by 4 bases and J by 8 bases, with 21 bases between. Germline loops: CDR1 SQVTM, CDR2 ANQGSEA. This CDR3 region has 15 residues. The CDR3 DNA is TGCAGCGTTGGCTCGGGGCTAGCGCCTCGGGATGAGCAGTTCTTC. It codes for CSVGSGLAPRDEQFF.

This clone was seen just once. The J gene is TRBJ1-6, the V gene TRBV4-1; TRBD1 matches 11 bases. The germline gives CDR1 MGHRA, CDR2 YSYEKL. This CDR3 spans 15 amino acids. Trimming cost V 4 bases and J 7 bases; bases outside gene matches: 3. CDR3 sequence reads: CASSRGQGANSPLHF. The CDR3 DNA follows: TGCGCCAGCAGCCGCGGACAGGGGGCCAATTCACCCCTCCACTTT.

The V and J genes are TRBV14 and TRBJ1-2; D gene uncertain. V was shortened by 0 bases and J by 2 bases, with 10 bases between the two germline ends. CDR1 and CDR2 (germline): SGHDN, FVKESK. This CDR3 region has 15 residues. The CDR3 sequence is CASSQDLTANYGYTF. As DNA, the CDR3 is TGTGCCAGCAGCCAAGACCTGACCGCGAACTATGGCTACACCTTC. The full variable domain, rest sourced from reference TRBV14 and TRBJ1-2, is EAGVTQFPSHSVIEKGQTVTLRCDPISGHDNLYWYRRVMGKEIKFLLHFVKESKQDESGMPNNRFLAERTGGTYSTLKVQPAELEDSGVYFCASSQDLTANYGYTFGSGTRLTVV.

V and J are TRBV2 and TRBJ2-7, with a weak D call TRBD2 (6 bases). The germline gives CDR1 SNHLY, CDR2 FYNNEI. The length of the CDR3 is 13 residues. V lost 8 bases and J lost 4, with 15 bases in between. As DNA, the CDR3 is TGTGCCAGCGATGGAGTCGGGGGTTACGAGCAGTACTTC. Amino acid sequence: CASDGVGGYEQYF.

This chain joins TRBV15 and TRBJ2-3; the match to TRBD2 covers 14 bases. V lost 5 bases to trimming and J lost 5 bases; unmatched junction nucleotides: 6. This CDR3 has 16 amino acids. The V gene's germline CDR1 is LNHNV and CDR2 YYDKDF (reference sequence). For the CDR3, the DNA is TGTGCCACCAGCTCCTCGACTAGCGGGAGGGGAGATACGCAGTATTTT. It is translated as CATSSSTSGRGDTQYF.

V is TRBV2 and J is TRBJ2-2; a possible D gene is TRBD1 (5 bases). CDR3 size: 14 residues. Per the germline V gene, CDR1 is SNHLY and CDR2 is FYNNEI. V was shortened by 5 bases and J by 4 bases, with 11 bases between the two germline ends. CDR3 sequence: CASSPGYSTGELFF. CDR3 sequence (DNA): TGTGCCAGCAGTCCAGGGTATAGCACCGGGGAGCTGTTTTTT. The entire variable domain, with the rest obtained from reference TRBV2 and TRBJ2-2, is as follows: EPEVTQTPSHQVTQMGQEVILRCVPISNHLYFYWYRQILGQKVEFLVSFYNNEISEKSEIFDDQFSVERPDGSNFTLKIRSTKLEDSAMYFCASSPGYSTGELFFGEGSRLTVL.

The chain links TRBV5-1 to TRBJ2-1; 7 nucleotides line up with TRBD2. Germline assignment: CDR1 SGHRS and CDR2 YFSETQ. The CDR3 totals 15 residues. V lost 7 bases to trimming and J lost 7 bases; unmatched junction nucleotides: 14. As DNA, the CDR3 is TGCGCCAGCCTCGTCTTTGCGGGAGTATGGAATGAGCAGTTCTTC. This codes for CASLVFAGVWNEQFF.

This chain connects TRBV6-5 to TRBJ2-6; D unclear. V was pared by 0 bases and J by 0 bases, with 3 bases between. Germline-derived CDR1 and CDR2 are MNHEY and SVGAGI. This CDR3 has 15 residues. Here the CDR3 reads CASSYSYSGANVLTF. DNA for the CDR3: TGTGCCAGCAGTTACTCCTACTCTGGGGCCAACGTCCTGACTTTC.

This clone appeared a single time. The chain is built from TRBV5-1 and TRBJ2-5, with a possible D match to TRBD1 (6 bases). Germline V gene sequence: CDR1 SGHRS, CDR2 YFSETQ. Between the trimmed V and J ends, which lost 0 bases and 4 bases, there was a span of 10 bases. The CDR3 runs 14 residues. This CDR3 is CASSLAIGGETQYF. DNA for the CDR3: TGCGCCAGCAGCTTGGCCATAGGGGGAGAGACCCAGTACTTC.

This chain links TRBV19 with TRBJ2-3; the D gene is possibly TRBD1 (6 bases). Germline V gene sequence: CDR1 LNHDA, CDR2 SQIVND (reference sequence). Trimming stripped 6 bases from V and 5 bases from J, with 21 bases between. The CDR3 runs to 16 residues. CDR3 protein: CASSPDLSGRGDTQYF. As DNA, the CDR3 is TGTGCCAGTAGCCCGGACTTGAGTGGCAGGGGAGATACGCAGTATTTT.

The chain uses TRBV7-2 and TRBJ2-5, with 8 bases aligning to TRBD1. Germline V lookup: CDR1 SGHTA, CDR2 FQGNSA. After removal of 5 bases from V and 5 bases from J, the junction contained 10 bases not matched to a gene. This CDR3 is built from 15 residues. CDR3 sequence: CASSPDRVNWETQYF. The CDR3 DNA reads as TGTGCCAGCAGCCCGGACAGGGTAAATTGGGAGACCCAGTACTTC.

The chain couples TRBV7-9 to TRBJ2-3, with a possible D match to TRBD1 (5 bases). Trimming shortened V by 0 bases and J by 4 bases, and 8 bases separated the two germline ends. Germline V lookup: CDR1 SEHNR, CDR2 FQNEAQ (reference sequence). The CDR3 loop spans 14 amino acids. CDR3 loop: CASSLAGPPDTQYF. CDR3 nucleotides: TGTGCCAGCAGCTTAGCGGGGCCCCCAGATACGCAGTATTTT.

The count of this clone is one. The chain recombines TRBV6-1 with TRBJ1-5; possible D gene TRBD1, 5 bases. The CDR3 contains 13 residues. The germline V gene has CDR1 MNHNS and CDR2 SASEGT. With 6 bases removed from V and 3 bases from J, the gap between germline ends came to 9 bases. The CDR3 nucleotides read TGTGCCAGCAGAGAGGGGTCCAATCAGCCCCAGCATTTT. Protein product: CASREGSNQPQHF.

The CDR3 coding sequence is TGTGCCAGCAGCACCCGTAAAAGCTTCTATCTGCAGTACTTC. Its translation is CASSTRKSFYLQYF. J is TRBJ2-7 and V is TRBV5-5, with D unresolved. The CDR3 contains 14 residues. With 4 bases removed from V and 9 bases from J, the gap between germline ends came to 20 bases. From germline, CDR1 is SGHKS and CDR2 YYEKEE (reference sequence).

This chain connects TRBV5-8 to TRBJ2-3, with 8 bases that match TRBD1. Unmatched junction bases numbered 12, after V lost 6 bases and J lost 3 bases. Germline loops: CDR1 SGHTS, CDR2 YDEGEE. The CDR3 has 16 residues. The CDR3 DNA reads as TGTGCCAGCACCACCGACAGGGGTCAATGGACAGATACGCAGTATTTT. This codes for CASTTDRGQWTDTQYF.

This chain uses TRBV4-2 with TRBJ2-3, with 9 nucleotides matching TRBD2. J was trimmed by 5 bases and V by 0 bases; bases with no gene match: 6. The CDR3 totals 16 residues. Germline CDR1 reads LGHNA; CDR2 reads YNFKEQ. The CDR3 sequence: CASSQDPGGGGDTQYF. CDR3 DNA sequence: TGTGCCAGCAGCCAAGATCCGGGCGGGGGGGGAGATACGCAGTATTTT.

This sequence joins TRBV4-1 and TRBJ1-5; no definite D call. Germline CDR1 and CDR2: MGHRA and YSYEKL. Trimming pared 6 bases from V and 6 bases from J, leaving 15 bases between. The CDR3 runs 14 residues. This CDR3 reads CASRSAGVGQPQHF. The CDR3 DNA follows: TGCGCCAGCAGGTCGGCCGGGGTTGGTCAGCCCCAGCATTTT.

DNA for the CDR3: TGTGCCAGCAGTGACGCCGGGACTAGCGGCACAGATACGCAGTATTTT. Protein product: CASSDAGTSGTDTQYF. This rearrangement joins TRBV6-1 to TRBJ2-3; the match to TRBD2 covers 10 bases. The CDR3 is made up of 16 amino acids. Germline V gene sequence: CDR1 MNHNS, CDR2 SASEGT. Trimming removed 3 bases from V and 1 base from J; junction bases left unmatched: 4.

The rearrangement uses TRBV30 and TRBJ2-1; 7 nucleotides match TRBD2. CDR3 length equals 14 residues. Per the germline V gene, CDR1 is GTSNPN and CDR2 is SVGIG (reference sequence). V was clipped by 3 bases and J by 2 bases; unmatched bases: 4. The CDR3 is CAWSTGGTYNEQFF. The CDR3 nucleotides are TGTGCCTGGAGCACGGGGGGTACCTACAATGAGCAGTTCTTC.

This chain connects TRBV2 to TRBJ1-4; the D gene is possibly TRBD1 (5 bases). CDR1 is SNHLY and CDR2 is FYNNEI in the germline V gene. This CDR3 has 13 amino acids. The V end lost 1 base, the J end lost 8 bases, and 8 bases lay between the germline ends. CDR3 amino acids: CASSEVWGEKLFF. DNA for the CDR3: TGTGCCAGCAGTGAAGTGTGGGGGGAAAAACTGTTTTTT.

The chain couples TRBV14 to TRBJ2-4; TRBD2 aligns across 9 bases. This CDR3 spans 16 amino acids. CDR1 and CDR2 (germline): SGHDN, FVKESK. V gave up 3 bases and J gave up 7 bases; unmatched junction bases: 10. CDR3 region: CASSQGTSTYINIQYF. In DNA, the CDR3 is TGTGCCAGCAGCCAGGGGACTAGCACCTATATCAACATTCAGTACTTC.

The chain has TRBV2 and TRBJ2-1; D is unclear. Trimming took off 2 bases at V and 8 bases at J, with 13 bases between the two ends. In germline, CDR1 is SNHLY, CDR2 FYNNEI. The CDR3 contains 14 residues. The CDR3 nucleotides read TGTGCCAGCAGTGAATCAGGAGTTGAGGATGAGCAGTTCTTC. Translation: CASSESGVEDEQFF.

This chain links TRBV7-2 with TRBJ2-3; tentative D call: TRBD2 (5 bases). The CDR3 loop spans 13 amino acids. The germline CDR1 and CDR2 sequences are SGHTA and FQGNSA. Between the trimmed V and J ends, which lost 1 base and 6 bases, there was a span of 8 bases. The chain's CDR3 is CASSLVGGDTQYF. CDR3 nucleotides: TGTGCCAGCAGCTTAGTAGGAGGTGATACGCAGTATTTT.

The chain combines TRBV2 with TRBJ2-7; possible D gene TRBD1, 5 bases. Trimming took off 3 bases at V and 4 bases at J, with 13 bases between the two ends. This CDR3 has 14 amino acids. CDR1 SNHLY and CDR2 FYNNEI come from the germline V gene. Here the CDR3 reads CASSEVQDRYEQYF. For the CDR3, the DNA is TGTGCCAGCAGTGAGGTACAGGATAGGTACGAGCAGTACTTC. The full variable domain, its missing parts supplied by reference TRBV2 and TRBJ2-7, is EPEVTQTPSHQVTQMGQEVILRCVPISNHLYFYWYRQILGQKVEFLVSFYNNEISEKSEIFDDQFSVERPDGSNFTLKIRSTKLEDSAMYFCASSEVQDRYEQYFGPGTRLTVT.

The chain couples TRBV30 to TRBJ2-7; weak D call: TRBD1 (6 bases). CDR1 and CDR2 (germline): GTSNPN, SVGIG (reference sequence). With 4 bases removed from V and 3 bases from J, the gap between germline ends came to 19 bases. The length of the CDR3 is 15 residues. This CDR3 is CAWTLVQGSVYEQYF. CDR3 nucleotides: TGTGCCTGGACTTTGGTACAGGGTTCTGTCTACGAGCAGTACTTC. Looking up the rest from reference TRBV30 and TRBJ2-7 gives the full variable domain: SQTIHQWPATLVQPVGSPLSLECTVEGTSNPNLYWYRQAAGRGLQLLFYSVGIGQISSEVPQNLSASRPQDRQFILSSKKLLLSDSGFYLCAWTLVQGSVYEQYFGPGTRLTVT.

CDR3 amino acids: CASTPWDPSGKSSYEQYF. CDR3 bases: TGTGCCAGCACCCCTTGGGACCCAAGCGGGAAAAGCTCCTACGAGCAGTACTTC. This chain uses TRBV27 with TRBJ2-7, with 7 bases identical to TRBD2. The CDR3 contains 18 residues. CDR1 and CDR2 (germline): MNHEY, SMNVEV (reference sequence). The ends lost 7 bases at V and 0 bases at J; junction bases unmatched: 18.

The chain combines TRBV28 with TRBJ2-7, with 7 bases that match TRBD1. Germline V lookup: CDR1 MDHEN, CDR2 SYDVKM. V was clipped by 1 base and J by 2 bases; unmatched bases: 8. The CDR3 is 16 residues long. DNA of the CDR3: TGTGCCAGCAGTTTATCCACGGGACAGCCAACCTACGAGCAGTACTTC. Its translation is CASSLSTGQPTYEQYF. Combining the CDR3 with reference TRBV28 and TRBJ2-7 gives the whole variable domain DVKVTQSSRYLVKRTGEKVFLECVQDMDHENMFWYRQDPGLGLRLIYFSYDVKMKEKGDIPEGYSVSREKKERFSLILESASTNQTSMYLCASSLSTGQPTYEQYFGPGTRLTVT.

This sequence joins TRBV19 and TRBJ1-5; D uncertain. The CDR3 contains 14 residues. Germline V gives CDR1 LNHDA, CDR2 SQIVND (reference sequence). Trimming removed 5 bases from V and 5 bases from J, with 13 bases in between. The CDR3 loop is CASSLPTRDQPQHF. The CDR3 DNA reads as TGTGCCAGTAGTCTTCCCACTAGAGATCAGCCCCAGCATTTT.